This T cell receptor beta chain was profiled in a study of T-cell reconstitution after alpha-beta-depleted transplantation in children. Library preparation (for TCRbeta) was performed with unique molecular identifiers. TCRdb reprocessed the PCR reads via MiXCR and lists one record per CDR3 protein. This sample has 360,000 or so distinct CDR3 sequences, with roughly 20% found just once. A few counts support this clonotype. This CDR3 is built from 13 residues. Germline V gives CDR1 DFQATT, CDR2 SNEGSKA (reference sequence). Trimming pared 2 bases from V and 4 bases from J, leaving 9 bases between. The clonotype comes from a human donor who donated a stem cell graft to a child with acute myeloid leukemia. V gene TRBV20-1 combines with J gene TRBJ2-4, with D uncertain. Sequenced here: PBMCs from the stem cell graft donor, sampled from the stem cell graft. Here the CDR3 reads CSARSRIKNIQYF. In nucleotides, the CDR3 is TGCAGTGCTAGAAGTAGAATTAAAAACATTCAGTACTTC.